The following is a T cell receptor beta chain sequence with its context. The antigen it recognizes is unknown. Per-base qualities were not stored, and no clone one base away is much larger. Libraries were constructed by the immunoSEQ multiplex PCR assay. A mixture of 60 forward primers for TCR Vbeta segments and 13 reverse primers for TCR Jbeta segments was used in the multiplex PCR. The CDR3 region of rearranged TCR beta genes was amplified from genomic DNA by a multiplex PCR assay. The amplified TCR beta libraries were sequenced on the Illumina HiSeq System as 87-base-pair reads. As for the authors' bioinformatics: A later analysis tallied 75 million to 95 million unique TCR beta chains across the 700 or so repertoires, and about 12 million of those chains were shared by two or more donors. A nearest-neighbor algorithm error-corrected the raw reads and collapsed the reads into unique sequences, merging closely related sequences to remove PCR and sequencing errors. Alignment of CDR3 sequences to IMGT reference sequences was used to assign V, D and J gene segments. For a sequence to be retained, at least a six-nucleotide match to both a V gene segment and a J gene segment was required. A rearrangement was called productive if the CDR3 had no stop codons and remained in frame with V and J, and every other rearrangement was called non-productive. Following IMGT convention, CDR3 was defined as the stretch from the second conserved V-encoded cysteine to the conserved J-encoded phenylalanine. The earlier analysis of some 540 of the donors excluded any sequence lacking an unambiguous match to a single V gene segment. An earlier analysis of over 450 of the donors classified V segments as functional when productive rearrangements were above 56.7% and as segregating when the standard deviation between donors was above 5%. A statistical classification framework was built to diagnose cytomegalovirus status from the catalog of TCR beta chain sequences. V and J gene assignment, in a later analysis, came from comparing TCR nucleotide sequences with IMGT/GENE-DB human TR gene sequences. Using the TCRdist pipeline, a later analysis assigned CDR3 sequences along with most-parsimonious VDJ recombination scenarios. A later analysis defined each TCR beta chain by its CDR3 amino acid sequence plus V-gene family, and excluded reads lacking a unique V-gene family. A later analysis removed several hundred highly shared, low-generation-probability nucleotide sequences to deal with suspected cross-contamination and a sequencing artifact. A later analysis calculated a clonal expansion index for each public chain from normalized within-repertoire ranks of inferred template counts. In a later analysis, generation probabilities were computed with a VDJ recombination model fitted to out-of-frame rearrangements, and the resulting probabilities were checked against IGoR. In a later analysis, TCR-TCR, TCR-HLA and TCR-CMV co-occurrence was scored with hypergeometric tests, and a repertoire-size bias correction was applied to TCR pairs. False discovery rates were estimated in a later analysis by permuting HLA or CMV assignments 20 times. A later analysis grouped co-occurring TCRs with DBSCAN, adding TCRdist sequence similarity when clustering within HLA-allele-positive subsets. For co-occurrence clustering, repertoires with fewer than 30,000 or more than 120,000 public chains were excluded, along with roughly 5 repertoires with anomalous nucleotide sharing. TCRdb took this table from immuneACCESS and kept in-frame rearrangements with V and J called. Such tables lack part of the clones; where checked against another copy, unresolved V genes explain under half of the gap, and the rest is unexplained. V, J and clone size were drawn from that table, and D and trimming were deduced from the DNA. The sample table records about 130,000 clones; 80% of these occur just once. More than 3% of the sample is in the top ten clones.

The data were taken from a study of cytomegalovirus exposure and HLA in healthy donors (dated by TCRdb to 2015 to 2018). Broadly, across the study: An earlier analysis of some 500 of the donors reported about 250 Gb of sequence data and 117 million unique TCR beta sequences from 150 million to 200 million T cells. An early release that covered about 600 HLA-typed donors contained about 290 gigabases of sequencing data and 70 million to 100 million unique TCR sequences. Of the roughly 400 genotyped donors, less than 85% were placed in the genetic ancestry cluster associated with self-reported Caucasian donors. The study aimed to test whether cataloging public T cell receptors could reveal signatures of past pathogen exposure. The T cell repertoires of several hundred subjects were profiled by immunosequencing and related to cytomegalovirus serostatus. Besides the first cohort of more than 650 subjects, a separate validation cohort made up of 95 to 150 different subjects was used. To predict cytomegalovirus infection status, the study brought together high-throughput TCR immunosequencing, statistical association of individual TCRs with disease status, and machine learning. A later analysis re-analyzed previously published TCR beta repertoires from 600 to 850 donors and added high-resolution HLA genotyping to study TCR occurrence patterns. The later analysis used no new phenotypic data to find candidate immune exposures, relying instead on TCR beta sequences and their occurrence across donors. An earlier analysis of around 580 of the donors used high-throughput TCR beta sequencing to judge whether each TCR beta V gene segment behaved as functional or pseudogenic. Alongside the repertoire data, information on donor age, sex, ethnicity and CMV serostatus was compiled. Genome-wide SNP genotypes for about 65% of the 666 donors were used in a later genetic analysis, which treated that subset as a discovery cohort. All discovery cohort repertoires had been generated using a single sequencing platform. HLA typing covered class I and class II loci at four-digit resolution. The number of donors typed differed by locus, with roughly 629-640 for A, B, C, DRB1 and DQB1, more than 500 for DQA1, 600 to 610 for DPA1, and roughly 450 for DPB1. Because of strong linkage in the cohort, four or five DR-DQ haplotypes were treated as single units for association and clustering. On average, roughly 250,000 unique TCR beta nucleotide sequences were sequenced per donor among 398 genotyped donors of the cohort, with around 19% of those sequences being non-productive. Findings and caveats that apply to the study as a whole: The only immune exposure information available for the cohort was CMV serostatus. Several of the top co-occurrence clusters appeared to be linked to parvovirus B19, influenza, CMV and Epstein-Barr virus, according to a later analysis. Some IMGT-functional V segments, including TRBV6-2 and TRBV6-3, could not be distinguished by the 87-base-pair reads and were therefore excluded. Linkage disequilibrium might explain the correlated functional status among segregating V segments, but an unknown experimental factor could not be ruled out. A later analysis found that most CMV-associated TCR beta chains appeared HLA-restricted, with HLA associations seemingly driven largely by CMV exposure. Over 15 rarely observed V segments, including chromosome 9 orphons, were excluded from the earlier analysis of a few hundred of the donors because counts were too low. A later analysis associated around 16,000 TCR beta sequences with specific HLA alleles at a false discovery rate of 0.05. Because some donors lacked HLA typing at each locus, the association tests relied only on the typed subset. The study listed approximately 150 TCR beta chains as associated with cytomegalovirus. The authors suggested that the approach could potentially be generalized to other disease states and immunological phenotypes. According to a later genetic analysis, donors in an Asian-associated ancestry cluster had fewer N-insertions in productive TCRs than the approximately 710-donor mean. A later analysis found that HLA-associated TCR beta chains were more clonally expanded and had lower generation probabilities than equally common non-associated chains. In a later analysis, the rate of TCR association differed among HLA loci, with DRB1 alleles having the most associated TCRs and HLA-C alleles having the fewest. A few of the identified cytomegalovirus-associated TCR beta chains were confirmed in vitro to be specific for cytomegalovirus antigens. A group of highly shared sequence variants was considered likely to be a technical artifact of the sequencing pipeline. In both the original and validation cohorts, the classifier was reported to diagnose cytomegalovirus status with high specificity and sensitivity. A further reported finding was that TCR beta sequences accurately predicted the HLA-A and HLA-B alleles for most subjects in the first cohort. Most TCR sequences were observed very rarely across donors, whereas some public TCRs were present in many individuals. In a later genetic analysis, a missense DCLRE1C variant was associated with V-gene and J-gene trimming of TCR beta chains, and the association was replicated in an independent cohort. In an earlier analysis of around 600 of the donors, most TCR beta V segments were observed in productive rearrangements about 90% or about 30% of the time, broadly matching IMGT annotations. Only TCR beta chains were sequenced in this cohort, and the absence of alpha or paired-chain data limited detectable features. Roughly uniform sequencing depth across donors was assumed in presence/absence analyses, although this assumption may not hold. Strong co-occurrence of HLA alleles, especially DR and DQ, made assigning TCR associations to individual alleles difficult.

Inclusive of the bounding cysteine and phenylalanine, the CDR3 is 14 residues long. Solely the CDR3 DNA is kept, with 42 bases framed from the first base. For this chain, trimming is 4 bases at the V end and 5 bases at the J end, and the number of junction bases without a gene match is 4. From a lookup of the germline V gene, CDR1 and CDR2 are SNHLY and FYNNEI. The cohort consisted of 650 to 850 healthy bone marrow donors. Cohort members were all nominally healthy when sampled, although unrecorded immune exposures were likely present. The donor was CMV seronegative and was included in the group of approximately 350 seronegative cohort members. A peripheral blood sample was provided by each donor, and peripheral blood mononuclear cells were used for TCR beta sequencing. The Qiagen DNeasy Blood Extraction Kit was used to extract genomic DNA from the blood cell samples.

The chain is made from TRBV2 and TRBJ1-5, with 8 bases aligning to TRBD1. This TCR came from a male donor in good health and CMV-seronegative. Sample: PBMCs. CDR3 protein: CASSGQGTYQPQHF. Read as DNA, the sequence is TGTGCCAGCAGTGGACAGGGGACGTATCAGCCCCAGCATTTT.